Reported below is one TCR beta chain. This sample stems from a study of blood T cells in healthy people across ages. CDR1 MNHEY and CDR2 SMNVEV come from the germline V gene (reference sequence). CDR3 length: 15 residues. The ends lost 6 bases at V and 1 base at J; junction bases unmatched: 6. Primed by a sample-barcoded 5' primer and a J-beta primer mix, a second PCR proceeded for about 7 to 12 cycles. Tagging of each cDNA molecule was performed by a template-switch adaptor with 12 random nucleotides. Each CDR3 protein is one row after TCRdb ran MiXCR on the 5' RACE reads. The sample holds around 1,800,000 distinct CDR3 sequences; 30% to 40% are singletons and the top ten take 20% to 25%.

The receptor was derived from a human donor in good health. The rearrangement links TRBV27 to TRBJ1-5; 7 bases align to TRBD1. Material: blood. The CDR3 is CASSPAGQSNQPQHF. For the CDR3, the DNA is TGTGCCAGCAGCCCCGCGGGACAGAGCAATCAGCCCCAGCATTTT.